This passage covers 21 T cell receptor beta chains from one sample sequenced in a study of beta chain features in type 1 diabetes. Regarding the study as a whole: Type 1 diabetes patients had TCRB CDR3s that were shorter (moderately but significantly so) in all four CD4+ subsets.

Sequencing targeted expressed TCRB transcripts, as all isolated RNA had been reverse transcribed. Measured with immunoSEQ multiplex PCR; TCRdb has only the in-frame clones, and not every one. The repertoire holds nearly 350,000 clones, 7% to 10% seen once, with roughly 1% in the top ten. No antigen has been identified for these receptors. Sequenced sample: central memory CD4+ T cells from blood. All receptors derive from a man in his thirties or forties with type 1 diabetes.

This clone occurred a few times. This chain connects TRBV6-5 to TRBJ2-5, with 7 bases fitting TRBD1. The V segment lost 6 bases and the J segment 2 bases; nucleotides outside the gene matches: 6. Germline CDR1 is MNHEY and CDR2 is SVGAGI. CDR3 size: 14 residues. The CDR3 region is CASRQGQIQETQYF. CDR3 nucleotide sequence: TGTGCCAGCAGGCAGGGACAGATACAAGAGACCCAGTACTTC.

This clone has at least ten counts. This chain links TRBV10-1 with TRBJ2-3, with a possible D match to TRBD1 (6 bases). This CDR3 contains 14 residues. The germline V gene encodes CDR1 WNHNN and CDR2 SYGVQD (reference sequence). The V end was cut by 8 bases, the J end by 2 bases, with 14 bases between. The CDR3 is CASAPGDLTDTQYF. The CDR3 region has the DNA TGCGCCAGCGCCCCAGGGGACCTCACAGATACGCAGTATTTT.

The chain has TRBV7-9 and TRBJ2-3, with 7 bases fitting TRBD1. J was trimmed by 2 bases and V by 1 base; bases with no gene match: 6. CDR3 size: 16 residues. Per the germline V gene, CDR1 is SEHNR and CDR2 is FQNEAQ (reference sequence). The CDR3 coding sequence is TGTGCCAGCAGCTTAGTAGGGGGCTCCCTCACAGATACGCAGTATTTT. Residues: CASSLVGGSLTDTQYF.

This clone occurred a few times. The gene calls are TRBV28 and TRBJ1-1, with 7 bases lining up with TRBD1. The V gene end was trimmed by 8 bases and the J gene end by 5 bases; junction bases not matched to a gene: 11. CDR1 and CDR2 from the germline V gene are MDHEN and SYDVKM. The CDR3 has 14 amino acids. In DNA form, the CDR3 reads TGTGCCAGCGGTTCACCGGGACAGATGACTGAAGCTTTCTTT. Translation: CASGSPGQMTEAFF.

A few counts support this clone. The V gene is TRBV27, the J gene TRBJ2-6; TRBD1 agrees at 7 bases. Germline loops: CDR1 MNHEY, CDR2 SMNVEV (reference sequence). This CDR3 is built from 17 residues. J was trimmed by 1 base and V by 6 bases; bases with no gene match: 9. The CDR3 sequence: CASSSMTGISGANVLTF. The CDR3 nucleotides are TGTGCCAGCAGCTCAATGACAGGGATATCTGGGGCCAACGTCCTGACTTTC.

The CDR3 loop reads CASSETSYNEQFF. The CDR3 DNA sequence: TGTGCCAGCAGTGAAACTAGTTACAATGAGCAGTTCTTC. The rearrangement uses TRBV6-1 and TRBJ2-1; weak D call: TRBD2 (5 bases). Trimming left V 2 bases short and J 4 bases short, with 6 bases between. This CDR3 region has 13 residues. Germline lookup yields CDR1 MNHNS and CDR2 SASEGT.

V gene TRBV5-6 combines with J gene TRBJ1-5; D possibly corresponds to TRBD1 (6 bases). This CDR3 region has 16 residues. Germline loops: CDR1 SGHDT, CDR2 YYEEEE. Between the trimmed V and J ends, which lost 0 bases and 1 base, there was a span of 11 bases. The CDR3: CASSLAQGRSNQPQHF. The CDR3 coding sequence is TGTGCCAGCAGCTTGGCCCAGGGGAGGAGCAATCAGCCCCAGCATTTT.

This clone was observed a single time. The rearrangement joins TRBV2 to TRBJ1-1; 9 bases are a match to TRBD1. Germline values: CDR1 SNHLY, CDR2 FYNNEI. The CDR3 spans 11 residues. The junction had 2 bases not matched to a gene; V was cut back by 4 bases and J by 11 bases. CDR3 protein: CASSADRGAFF. The CDR3 nucleotides read TGTGCCAGCAGTGCAGACAGGGGGGCTTTCTTT.

The chain links TRBV10-2 to TRBJ2-7; TRBD2 matches 9 bases. The CDR3 totals 14 residues. V gave up 8 bases and J gave up 0 bases; unmatched junction bases: 5. The V gene's germline CDR1 is WSHSY and CDR2 SAAADI. The CDR3 DNA reads TGCGCCAGCTCGTTAGCGGGGGCCTCCTACGAGCAGTACTTC. Translating it yields CASSLAGASYEQYF.

A few counts support this clone. The CDR3 coding sequence is TGTGCCGCAACCAGGTCGGGGCCCACAGATACGCAGTATTTT. This translates into CAATRSGPTDTQYF. The J gene is TRBJ2-3, the V gene TRBV30; D may correspond to TRBD1 or TRBD2 (5 bases each). The CDR3 runs to 14 residues. Trimming pared 8 bases from V and 2 bases from J, leaving 17 bases between. Looked up from germline, CDR1 is GTSNPN and CDR2 is SVGIG (reference sequence).

This clone was recorded a few times. The chain has TRBV6-1 and TRBJ2-5, with TRBD1 identical over 7 bases. The CDR3 has 13 residues. From germline, CDR1 is MNHNS and CDR2 SASEGT. V lost 10 bases, J lost 5 bases, and 10 bases stayed unmatched. The chain's CDR3 is CATSTGSRETQYF. The DNA of the CDR3 is TGTGCCACTTCGACAGGGTCTAGGGAGACCCAGTACTTC.

This clone was detected many times. The gene calls are TRBV4-3 and TRBJ2-5; 9 positions match TRBD1. The CDR3 is 14 amino acids. V lost 5 bases to trimming and J lost 2 bases; unmatched junction nucleotides: 3. Germline V CDR1 and CDR2: LGHNA, YSLEER. CDR3 sequence (DNA): TGCGCCAGCAGCTTGGACAGGGGACAAGAGACCCAGTACTTC. Translated: CASSLDRGQETQYF.

The chain links TRBV5-1 to TRBJ2-1; perhaps TRBD1 as D (5 bases). Trimming took off 0 bases at V and 8 bases at J, with 9 bases between the two ends. CDR1 is SGHRS, CDR2 YFSETQ, per germline. This CDR3 has 13 residues. The CDR3 DNA reads TGCGCCAGCAGCTTGGGCCCAGGGTATGAGCAGTTCTTC. Residues: CASSLGPGYEQFF.

This clone occurred a few times. The chain joins TRBV29-1 to TRBJ2-5; possible D gene TRBD1, 6 bases. The length of the CDR3 is 14 residues. Germline lookup yields CDR1 SQVTM and CDR2 ANQGSEA. The V end lost 3 bases, the J end lost 4 bases, and 15 bases lay between the germline ends. CDR3 sequence (DNA): TGCAGCGTTGATATACAGGGAAAAGGAGAGACCCAGTACTTC. This encodes CSVDIQGKGETQYF.

There are a few counts of this clone. V gene TRBV18 combines with J gene TRBJ2-1; weak D call: TRBD2 (5 bases). The V gene lost 3 bases and the J gene lost 0 bases, with 9 bases spanning the gap. This CDR3 is 15 amino acids long. CDR1 is KGHSH and CDR2 is LQKENI in the germline V gene. CDR3 coding DNA: TGTGCCAGCTCACCCGACCGGGACTCCTACAATGAGCAGTTCTTC. It specifies CASSPDRDSYNEQFF.

The genes are TRBV18 and TRBJ2-7, with 12 positions matching TRBD1. V trimming: 6 bases; J trimming: 5 bases; junction bases outside the gene matches: 14. The CDR3 covers 17 residues. Germline V gene sequence: CDR1 KGHSH, CDR2 LQKENI. CDR3 sequence reads: CASSKTILGQGADEQYF. In DNA form, the CDR3 reads TGTGCCAGCTCGAAGACGATTTTGGGACAGGGGGCGGACGAGCAGTACTTC.

The rearrangement joins TRBV5-5 to TRBJ1-2, with 7 positions matching TRBD1. Germline assignment: CDR1 SGHKS and CDR2 YYEKEE (reference sequence). V lost 4 bases, J lost 4 bases, and 10 bases stayed unmatched. This CDR3 comprises 15 residues. For the CDR3, the DNA is TGTGCCAGCAGCCTGGGACAGCCGACCGCCTATGGCTACACCTTC. Translating it yields CASSLGQPTAYGYTF.

V usage is TRBV19 and J usage is TRBJ2-5; D ambiguous. CDR3 length: 11 amino acids. CDR1 and CDR2 from the germline V gene are LNHDA and SQIVND (reference sequence). V was shortened by 4 bases and J by 5 bases, with 5 bases between the two germline ends. For the CDR3, the DNA is TGTGCCAGTAGTACGTATGAGACCCAGTACTTC. Translating gives CASSTYETQYF. Supplemented by reference TRBV19 and TRBJ2-5, the full variable domain reads DGGITQSPKYLFRKEGQNVTLSCEQNLNHDAMYWYRQDPGQGLRLIYYSQIVNDFQKGDIAEGYSVSREKKESFPLTVTSAQKNPTAFYLCASSTYETQYFGPGTRLLVL.

This chain links TRBV10-3 with TRBJ2-3, with 7 bases lining up with TRBD2. V dropped 0 bases and J dropped 0; count of bases not matched to a gene: 9. The CDR3 contains 18 residues. Germline lookup yields CDR1 ENHRY and CDR2 SYGVKD. CDR3 sequence reads: CAISESLGGGASTDTQYF. The CDR3 DNA reads TGTGCCATCAGTGAGTCCCTGGGCGGGGGAGCTAGCACAGATACGCAGTATTTT.

This clone was counted ten times or more. The J gene is TRBJ1-1, the V gene TRBV2; D gene uncertain. Germline loops: CDR1 SNHLY, CDR2 FYNNEI. The CDR3 runs 12 residues. The V and J ends lost 3 bases and 6 bases respectively, with 8 bases between them. In DNA, the CDR3 is TGTGCCAGCAGTGATCAGAATCCTGAAGCTTTCTTT. Its protein product is CASSDQNPEAFF. The entire variable domain, with the rest obtained from reference TRBV2 and TRBJ1-1, is as follows: EPEVTQTPSHQVTQMGQEVILRCVPISNHLYFYWYRQILGQKVEFLVSFYNNEISEKSEIFDDQFSVERPDGSNFTLKIRSTKLEDSAMYFCASSDQNPEAFFGQGTRLTVV.

This clone was seen a few times. The chain recombines TRBV25-1 with TRBJ2-1, with 10 positions matching TRBD1. Germline values: CDR1 MGHDK, CDR2 SYGVNS. Trimming took 1 base from V and 7 from J; bases not matched to a gene: 7. This CDR3 region has 16 residues. CDR3 loop: CASSESSGTGVNEQFF. The CDR3 nucleotides read TGTGCCAGCAGTGAATCTTCCGGGACAGGGGTAAATGAGCAGTTCTTC.